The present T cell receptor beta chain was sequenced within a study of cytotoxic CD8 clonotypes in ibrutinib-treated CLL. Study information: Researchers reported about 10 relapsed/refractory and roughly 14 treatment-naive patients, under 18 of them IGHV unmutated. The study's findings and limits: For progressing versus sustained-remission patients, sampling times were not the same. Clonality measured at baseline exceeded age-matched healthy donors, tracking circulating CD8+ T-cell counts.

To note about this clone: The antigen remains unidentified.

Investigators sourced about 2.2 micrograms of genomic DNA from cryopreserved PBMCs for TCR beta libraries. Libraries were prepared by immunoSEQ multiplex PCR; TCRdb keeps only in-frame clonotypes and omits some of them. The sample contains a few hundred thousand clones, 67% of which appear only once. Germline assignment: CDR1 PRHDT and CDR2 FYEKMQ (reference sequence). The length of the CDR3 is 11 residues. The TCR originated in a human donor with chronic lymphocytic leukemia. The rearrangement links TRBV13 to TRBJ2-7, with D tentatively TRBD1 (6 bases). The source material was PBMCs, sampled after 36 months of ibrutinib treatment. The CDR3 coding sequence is TGTACAACCACTGGGGGCCACGAGCAGTACTTC. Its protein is CTTTGGHEQYF. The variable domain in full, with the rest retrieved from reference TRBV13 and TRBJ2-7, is AAGVIQSPRHLIKEKRETATLKCYPIPRHDTVYWYQQGPGQDPQFLISFYEKMQSDKGSIPDRFSAQQFSDYHSELNMSSLELGDSALYFCTTTGGHEQYFGPGTRLTVT.